These T cell receptor beta chains were read from a single sample in a study of blood T cell repertoires in COVID-19. Generated by immunoSEQ multiplex PCR, the TCRdb table keeps only in-frame clones and is missing some. The profile shows a few hundred thousand clones, 75% to 95% of them singletons. The sample comprised peripheral blood. The receptors here all came from a person aged 18-35 years with COVID-19, enrolled during active disease. Each CDR3 is given with its conserved first and last residue. D genes are given only for firm matches. Some rows have no size entry. The others give once, few or many, or a class for an expanded clone.

j_call | clone_size | d_call | v_call | cdr3_nt | cdr3_aa
TRBJ2-2 | NA | TRBD2 | TRBV19 | TGTGCCAGTAGTTGGGCTAGCGGGTACGCGAACACCGGGGAGCTGTTTTTT | CASSWASGYANTGELFF
TRBJ2-2 | NA | TRBD1 | TRBV10-3 | TGTGCCATCACCGCTGGACAGGGCAATGGCGGGGAGCTGTTTTTT | CAITAGQGNGGELFF
TRBJ2-3 | NA | TRBD2 | TRBV5-1 | TGCGCCAGCAGCTTGGCCCTCGCTAGCGGGAGACTAGATACGCAGTATTTT | CASSLALASGRLDTQYF
TRBJ2-7 | NA | TRBD1 | TRBV27 | TGTGCCAGCAGCTTACAGGGGGCAACCAACGAGCAGTACTTC | CASSLQGATNEQYF
TRBJ1-2 | NA | TRBD1 | TRBV30 | TGTGCCTGGAGTGTTCCCAGGGGGCCACACTATGGCTACACCTTC | CAWSVPRGPHYGYTF
TRBJ1-6 | NA | NA | TRBV25-1 | TGTGCCAGCACCGAAGGGGGATATTCACCCCTCCACTTT | CASTEGGYSPLHF
TRBJ1-5 | NA | NA | TRBV12-3/TRBV12-4 | TGTGCCAGCAGTTTGCGGGGGACTCAGCCCCAGCATTTT | CASSLRGTQPQHF
TRBJ2-7 | NA | TRBD1 | TRBV5-4 | TGTGCCAGCAACGACAGGGTTTCCTACGAGCAGTACTTC | CASNDRVSYEQYF
TRBJ2-5 | NA | NA | TRBV9 | TGTGCCAGCAGCCCAGGAGGTGGGAGCGGGGAGACCCAGTACTTC | CASSPGGGSGETQYF
TRBJ2-1 | NA | NA | TRBV30 | TGTGCCTGGAGTGTATTAGTCTATGAGCAGTTCTTC | CAWSVLVYEQFF
TRBJ2-3 | NA | NA | TRBV5-6 | TGTGCCAGCAGCTTGGAGGCGGCTAACACAGATACGCAGTATTTT | CASSLEAANTDTQYF
TRBJ2-1 | NA | TRBD1 | TRBV5-1 | TGCGCCAGCAGACCAACTCCGGGACAGGGGTACGACAATGAGCAGTTCTTC | CASRPTPGQGYDNEQFF
TRBJ1-2 | NA | NA | TRBV12-3/TRBV12-4 | TGTGCCAGCAGTTTAGCGCTCGCGCCAGGCACCTTC | CASSLALAPGTF
TRBJ1-3 | once | NA | TRBV20-1 | TGCAGTGCTAGTTGGGCAGGGGCTGGAAACACCATATATTTT | CSASWAGAGNTIYF
TRBJ2-7 | NA | NA | TRBV14 | TGTGCCAGCAGCCAAGAAGATAGATACGAGCAGTACTTC | CASSQEDRYEQYF
TRBJ1-5 | once | TRBD1 | TRBV3-1/TRBV3-2 | TGTGCCAGCAGTCACAGGGGGCTTCAGCCCCAGCATTTT | CASSHRGLQPQHF
TRBJ2-5 | NA | NA | TRBV6-5 | TGTGCCAGCAGTTTCGGGGTCGGGGAGACCCAGTACTTC | CASSFGVGETQYF
TRBJ1-3 | NA | TRBD1 | TRBV7-9 | TGTGCCAGCAGCTCGGGACAGGGTGTTGCTGGAAACACCATATATTTT | CASSSGQGVAGNTIYF
TRBJ2-2 | NA | TRBD2 | TRBV18 | TGTGCCAGCTCATCCCTTGAAGCGGGAGCCTTCGGGGACACCGGGGAGCTGTTTTTT | CASSSLEAGAFGDTGELFF
TRBJ2-1 | NA | TRBD2 | TRBV6-6 | TGTGCCAGCAGTCCAGCGGGAGGAGGCTTTGAGCAGTTCTTC | CASSPAGGGFEQFF
TRBJ1-3 | NA | NA | TRBV7-9 | TGTGCCAGCAGTCCCACGGGGGTGTCCGGAAACACCATATATTTT | CASSPTGVSGNTIYF
TRBJ2-6 | once | NA | TRBV11-2 | TGTGCCAGCAGCCCTGACAGGTTGAGCACTGGGGCCAACGTCCTGACTTTC | CASSPDRLSTGANVLTF
TRBJ1-4 | NA | TRBD1 | TRBV6-2/TRBV6-3 | TGTGCCAGCAGTTACGTCGACAGGGCTGATGAAAAACTGTTTTTT | CASSYVDRADEKLFF
TRBJ2-3 | NA | TRBD2 | TRBV7-2 | TGTGCCAGCAGCTTTTCGGCGGGGGGAAGGGATACGCAGTATTTT | CASSFSAGGRDTQYF
TRBJ1-1 | once | NA | TRBV30 | TGTGCCTGGAGTGTGGACACCTTCAACACTGAAGCTTTCTTT | CAWSVDTFNTEAFF
TRBJ2-1 | NA | TRBD2 | TRBV7-3 | TGTGCCAGCAGCTTAACAGCGGGAGTTATAAATGAGCAGTTCTTC | CASSLTAGVINEQFF
TRBJ2-7 | NA | TRBD1 | TRBV10-2 | TGCGCCAGCAGACCGGGACAGGACAGGGGGGAGCAGTACTTC | CASRPGQDRGEQYF
TRBJ2-5 | NA | TRBD2 | TRBV2 | TGTGCCAGCGGGGGGTTAGCGGGAGGGAATGAAGAGACCCAGTACTTC | CASGGLAGGNEETQYF
TRBJ2-2 | NA | TRBD2 | TRBV9 | TGTGCCAGCAGCGTACGAGAGCGGGAGATCGCCGGGGAGCTGTTTTTT | CASSVREREIAGELFF
TRBJ2-6 | once | TRBD1 | TRBV12-5 | TGTGCTAGTGGTTCCGACAGGGCTGGGGCCAACGTCCTGACTTTC | CASGSDRAGANVLTF
TRBJ1-1 | NA | NA | TRBV21-1 | TGTGCCAGCAGCAAACTGACAGGGCGGACTGAAGCTTTCTTT | CASSKLTGRTEAFF
TRBJ2-7 | NA | NA | TRBV28 | TGTGCCAGCAGCCCAGACATCCTCTACGAGCAGTACTTC | CASSPDILYEQYF
TRBJ2-7 | NA | TRBD2 | TRBV19 | TGTGCCAGTAGTGTCGGACTAGCGGGAGACGAGCAGTACTTC | CASSVGLAGDEQYF
TRBJ2-1 | once | NA | TRBV29-1 | TGCAGCGCTCACGGGGGATGGGAGAATGAGCAGTTCTTC | CSAHGGWENEQFF
TRBJ1-4 | NA | NA | TRBV5-1 | TGCGCCAGCAGCTTTAGGGGAGGTGATGAAAAACTGTTTTTT | CASSFRGGDEKLFF
TRBJ1-1 | NA | TRBD1 | TRBV5-1 | TGCGCCAGCAGCTCTACAGGGGTGAACACTGAAGCTTTCTTT | CASSSTGVNTEAFF
TRBJ2-3 | NA | NA | TRBV19 | TGTGCCAGTAGTACCCTCCCAGCAGATACGCAGTATTTT | CASSTLPADTQYF
TRBJ1-2 | NA | TRBD1 | TRBV15 | TGTGCCACCAGCAGAGATCTATCCTGGACAGGGGGGAACTATGGCTACACCTTC | CATSRDLSWTGGNYGYTF
TRBJ2-5 | NA | TRBD1 | TRBV11-1 | TGTGCCAGCACCCTTCGCCTCGGGACAGGGCAGGAGACCCAGTACTTC | CASTLRLGTGQETQYF
TRBJ2-5 | NA | NA | TRBV12-3/TRBV12-4 | TGTGCCAGCAGTCCGACAGTCCAAGAGACCCAGTACTTC | CASSPTVQETQYF
TRBJ2-5 | NA | TRBD2 | TRBV10-3 | TGTGCCATCGGACTAGCGGGAGAAGTGACCCAGTACTTC | CAIGLAGEVTQYF
TRBJ2-1 | NA | TRBD2 | TRBV29-1 | TGCAGCGTCGGGACTAGCGGGATTCGTGATGAGCAGTTCTTC | CSVGTSGIRDEQFF
TRBJ2-5 | NA | TRBD1 | TRBV5-1 | TGCGCCAGCAGAGGGGGCGGGCAAGAGACCCAGTACTTC | CASRGGGQETQYF
TRBJ2-1 | NA | NA | TRBV10-3 | TGTGCCATCAGTGACCCGGCGGAGGAGCAGTTCTTC | CAISDPAEEQFF
TRBJ2-7 | NA | NA | TRBV6-1 | TGTGCCAGCAGTGAGGCACAGGGCCCAAACTTTGAGCAGTACTTC | CASSEAQGPNFEQYF